One and the same sample provided the 32 T cell receptor beta chains below, sequenced in a study of cytomegalovirus exposure and HLA in healthy donors. The primer mix had 60 Vbeta and 13 Jbeta primers. The method was immunoSEQ multiplex PCR; TCRdb's version includes in-frame clones alone and lacks a portion of them. The repertoire holds around 140,000 clones, with about 70% as singletons. The sequenced sample was PBMCs. The receptor source for this set is a male donor in good health and CMV-seronegative.

The chain carries TRBV7-2 and TRBJ1-5; 9 nucleotides align to TRBD1. V dropped 4 bases and J dropped 0; count of bases not matched to a gene: 7. Germline V gives CDR1 SGHTA, CDR2 FQGNSA. The CDR3 loop spans 17 amino acids. This CDR3 is CASSSNHRGPSNQPQHF. As DNA, the CDR3 is TGTGCCAGCAGCTCGAACCACAGGGGGCCTAGCAATCAGCCCCAGCATTTT.

This clone was found a few times. The rearrangement joins TRBV10-3 to TRBJ1-1; 7 positions match TRBD1. The J segment lost 4 bases and the V segment lost 6 bases, leaving 5 bases of the junction unmatched. The CDR3 totals 13 residues. Germline V CDR1 and CDR2: ENHRY, SYGVKD. The CDR3 reads CAISAGGGTEAFF. The CDR3 DNA sequence: TGTGCCATCAGCGCAGGGGGAGGCACTGAAGCTTTCTTT.

The rearrangement links TRBV27 to TRBJ2-7; weak D call: TRBD2 (6 bases). The CDR3 spans 14 residues. The V gene lost 3 bases and the J gene lost 2 bases, with 11 bases spanning the gap. Germline V gene lookup returns CDR1 MNHEY and CDR2 SMNVEV (reference sequence). CDR3 residues: CASSFAGYPYEQYF. The CDR3 DNA reads as TGTGCCAGCAGTTTCGCGGGGTACCCCTACGAGCAGTACTTC.

The chain carries TRBV15 and TRBJ2-7, with D hard to call. Trimming left V 3 bases short and J 5 bases short, with 8 bases between. This CDR3 region has 12 residues. Germline CDR1 LNHNV, CDR2 YYDKDF (reference sequence). The CDR3 loop reads CATSSGQHEQYF. CDR3 DNA: TGTGCCACCAGCAGTGGGCAGCACGAGCAGTACTTC.

There are a few counts of this clone. The chain employs TRBV2 and TRBJ1-5; unclear D gene. CDR1 is SNHLY, CDR2 FYNNEI, per germline. V was trimmed by 3 bases and J by 6 bases, leaving 6 bases between them. This CDR3 is built from 12 residues. DNA for the CDR3: TGTGCCAGCAGTGACGGGGTTCAGCCCCAGCATTTT. Residues: CASSDGVQPQHF.

This chain uses TRBV29-1 with TRBJ2-1; TRBD1 is a possible D gene (6 bases). The CDR3 has 15 amino acids. Trimming cost V 7 bases and J 0 bases, with 16 bases left between them. Germline V gives CDR1 SQVTM, CDR2 ANQGSEA. As DNA, the CDR3 is TGCAGCGCCCGACAGGACCCGAGCTCCTACAATGAGCAGTTCTTC. This encodes CSARQDPSSYNEQFF.

The chain joins TRBV30 to TRBJ2-7, with D perhaps matching TRBD1 (5 bases). With 0 bases removed from V and 0 bases from J, the gap between germline ends came to 15 bases. Germline V gives CDR1 GTSNPN, CDR2 SVGIG (reference sequence). The CDR3 runs 16 residues. The CDR3 nucleotides are TGTGCCTGGAGTGTCACAGGTACACCTCGCTCCTACGAGCAGTACTTC. Encoded protein: CAWSVTGTPRSYEQYF. Looking up the rest from reference TRBV30 and TRBJ2-7 gives the full variable domain: SQTIHQWPATLVQPVGSPLSLECTVEGTSNPNLYWYRQAAGRGLQLLFYSVGIGQISSEVPQNLSASRPQDRQFILSSKKLLLSDSGFYLCAWSVTGTPRSYEQYFGPGTRLTVT.

The V call is TRBV9, the J call TRBJ2-5; TRBD2 agrees at 8 bases. Germline V gives CDR1 SGDLS, CDR2 YYNGEE. The ends lost 4 bases at V and 1 base at J; junction bases unmatched: 3. The CDR3 spans 14 residues. CDR3 residues: CASSFGTSQETQYF. The CDR3 DNA sequence: TGTGCCAGCAGCTTTGGGACTAGCCAAGAGACCCAGTACTTC. Supplemented by reference TRBV9 and TRBJ2-5, the full variable domain reads DSGVTQTPKHLITATGQRVTLRCSPRSGDLSVYWYQQSLDQGLQFLIQYYNGEERAKGNILERFSAQQFPDLHSELNLSSLELGDSALYFCASSFGTSQETQYFGPGTRLLVL.

The genes are TRBV6-4 and TRBJ2-3, with 8 bases matching TRBD2. The CDR3 has 17 amino acids. Per the germline V gene, CDR1 is MRHNA and CDR2 is SNTAGT. V trimming: 0 bases; J trimming: 5 bases; junction bases outside the gene matches: 10. Written as DNA, the CDR3 is TGTGCCAGCAGTGACTCGAACAGCGGGAGAGGTGTAGATACGCAGTATTTT. Amino acids: CASSDSNSGRGVDTQYF.

The rearrangement links TRBV27 to TRBJ1-5, with D perhaps matching TRBD1 (5 bases). Germline CDR1 and CDR2: MNHEY and SMNVEV (reference sequence). Trimming pared 5 bases from V and 3 bases from J, leaving 11 bases between. The CDR3 is 14 amino acids. The CDR3 sequence is CASSPDTFNQPQHF. In DNA, the CDR3 is TGTGCCAGCAGTCCGGACACATTCAATCAGCCCCAGCATTTT.

J is TRBJ1-1 and V is TRBV7-9; D ambiguous. CDR3 length: 12 amino acids. Trimming removed 5 bases from V and 4 bases from J, with 8 bases in between. The germline V gene encodes CDR1 SEHNR and CDR2 FQNEAQ (reference sequence). The CDR3, as DNA: TGTGCCAGCAGCCCAGCGATCACTGAAGCTTTCTTT. It specifies CASSPAITEAFF.

J is TRBJ2-7 and V is TRBV11-1; 8 nucleotides align to TRBD1. V dropped 5 bases and J dropped 5; count of bases not matched to a gene: 2. This CDR3 is built from 12 residues. Germline values: CDR1 SGHAT, CDR2 FQDESV (reference sequence). CDR3 residues: CASSQDRDEQYF. The CDR3 nucleotides are TGTGCCAGCAGCCAGGACAGGGACGAGCAGTACTTC.

V gene TRBV11-2 combines with J gene TRBJ2-1; D unclear. Germline V gene lookup returns CDR1 SGHAT and CDR2 FQNNGV. V was cut by 4 bases and J by 6 bases, with 16 bases left in between. This CDR3 spans 15 amino acids. The CDR3 sequence is CASSSLQMIPNEQFF. In nucleotides, the CDR3 is TGTGCCAGCAGCTCCCTACAGATGATCCCCAATGAGCAGTTCTTC.

The rearrangement joins TRBV7-3 to TRBJ2-5; tentatively, D is TRBD2 (6 bases). The CDR3 totals 16 residues. Trimming took 5 bases from V and 3 from J, leaving 19 bases between them. CDR1 and CDR2 from the germline V gene are SGHTA and FQGTGA. The CDR3 loop is CASSGRRRGREETQYF. In DNA form, the CDR3 reads TGTGCCAGCAGCGGAAGGCGGCGGGGAAGAGAAGAGACCCAGTACTTC. The variable domain in full, completed from reference TRBV7-3 and TRBJ2-5, reads GAGVSQTPSNKVTEKGKYVELRCDPISGHTALYWYRQSLGQGPEFLIYFQGTGAADDSGLPNDRFFAVRPEGSVSTLKIQRTERGDSAVYLCASSGRRRGREETQYFGPGTRLLVL.

CDR3 amino acids: CASSLGQPSYNEQFF. The CDR3 nucleotides are TGCGCCAGCAGCTTGGGACAGCCCTCCTACAATGAGCAGTTCTTC. J is TRBJ2-1 and V is TRBV5-1; D perhaps matches TRBD1 (5 bases). Germline CDR1 and CDR2: SGHRS and YFSETQ. The CDR3 loop spans 15 amino acids. V lost 0 bases, J lost 0 bases, and 7 bases lay in between.

Here the CDR3 reads CASGGPGLFF. The CDR3 DNA is TGTGCCAGCGGGGGCCCGGGGCTGTTTTTT. This chain uses TRBV27 with TRBJ2-2, with D perhaps matching TRBD1 (6 bases). The V and J ends lost 8 bases and 13 bases respectively, with 11 bases between them. The CDR3 is made up of 10 amino acids. Germline V gives CDR1 MNHEY, CDR2 SMNVEV (reference sequence).

This chain connects TRBV19 to TRBJ1-2, with D hard to call. Looked up from germline, CDR1 is LNHDA and CDR2 is SQIVND (reference sequence). The CDR3 consists of 15 residues. Trimming pared 3 bases from V and 4 bases from J, leaving 15 bases between. For the CDR3, the DNA is TGTGCCAGTAGTATCGTCCTGGGAGAGGGCTATGGCTACACCTTC. Protein: CASSIVLGEGYGYTF. The full variable domain, completed using reference TRBV19 and TRBJ1-2, is DGGITQSPKYLFRKEGQNVTLSCEQNLNHDAMYWYRQDPGQGLRLIYYSQIVNDFQKGDIAEGYSVSREKKESFPLTVTSAQKNPTAFYLCASSIVLGEGYGYTFGSGTRLTVV.

The rearrangement uses TRBV21-1 and TRBJ2-7; TRBD1 is the table's D call, not checked against the DNA. TRBV21-1 is a recognized pseudogene. The length of the CDR3 is 14 residues. The CDR3 here is CSQEGGSVTYEQYF. The CDR3 nucleotides are TGTTCTCAGGAAGGGGGTTCTGTGACCTACGAGCAGTACTTC.

The rearrangement links TRBV4-3 to TRBJ2-7, with D possibly being TRBD1 (6 bases). V gave up 0 bases and J gave up 4 bases, with 10 bases separating them. Germline CDR1 and CDR2: LGHNA and YSLEER. This CDR3 has 14 amino acids. The CDR3 spells CASSQDWQGYEQYF. CDR3 coding DNA: TGCGCCAGCAGCCAAGACTGGCAGGGGTACGAGCAGTACTTC.

This clone came up once. The chain combines TRBV25-1 with TRBJ2-3; 7 bases are shared with TRBD1. The V gene's germline CDR1 is MGHDK and CDR2 SYGVNS. The V gene end was trimmed by 2 bases and the J gene end by 3 bases; junction bases not matched to a gene: 8. This CDR3 is built from 16 residues. The CDR3 coding sequence is TGTGCCAGCAGTGAAGACAGGGCCCTAAGGACAGATACGCAGTATTTT. Translating it yields CASSEDRALRTDTQYF.

This clone occurred a few times. V and J are TRBV6-5 and TRBJ1-2; TRBD1 is a possible D gene (5 bases). Germline CDR1 MNHEY, CDR2 SVGAGI. This CDR3 spans 16 amino acids. V shed 4 bases and J shed 5 bases, with 20 bases lying between them. The CDR3 bases are TGTGCCAGCAGTTTCGTTGTGCCCCCTCAGGGTTATGGCTACACCTTC. As protein: CASSFVVPPQGYGYTF.

The chain combines TRBV7-2 with TRBJ2-7, with D perhaps TRBD2 (7 bases). Deletions cut 5 bases from V and 6 bases from J, with 17 bases between. The CDR3 runs 14 residues. Germline assignment: CDR1 SGHTA and CDR2 FQGNSA. The CDR3 sequence is CASSPLGGHLEQYF. The CDR3 coding sequence is TGTGCCAGCAGCCCCTTGGGGGGGCATCTCGAGCAGTACTTC.

V usage is TRBV5-6 and J usage is TRBJ2-4; 11 bases map to TRBD2. V lost 4 bases and J lost 3; bases outside the gene matches: 6. The germline V gene encodes CDR1 SGHDT and CDR2 YYEEEE. This CDR3 spans 16 amino acids. The CDR3 loop is CASSLTSGSDKNIQYF. CDR3 DNA: TGTGCCAGCAGCCTAACTAGCGGGAGCGACAAAAACATTCAGTACTTC. Complete variable domain (other parts from reference TRBV5-6 and TRBJ2-4): DAGVTQSPTHLIKTRGQQVTLRCSPKSGHDTVSWYQQALGQGPQFIFQYYEEEERQRGNFPDRFSGHQFPNYSSELNVNALLLGDSALYLCASSLTSGSDKNIQYFGAGTRLSVL.

The chain is built from TRBV2 and TRBJ1-2; D unclear. From germline, CDR1 is SNHLY and CDR2 FYNNEI. V was clipped by 10 bases and J by 5 bases, with 11 bases between them. This CDR3 comprises 11 residues. CDR3 loop: CANKREYGYTF. CDR3 DNA: TGTGCCAACAAAAGGGAGTATGGCTACACCTTC.

The rearrangement links TRBV11-3 to TRBJ2-7; tentative D call: TRBD2 (5 bases). Trimming took 4 bases from V and 5 from J, leaving 9 bases between them. The CDR3 length is 12 residues. CDR1 is SGHNT, CDR2 YENEEA, per germline. DNA for the CDR3: TGTGCCAGCAGCTCGGTCGGGGACGAGCAGTACTTC. As protein: CASSSVGDEQYF.

This clone was recorded a few times. The genes are TRBV7-3 and TRBJ2-3; 12 bases are a match to TRBD2. Germline trimming cut 5 bases from V and 2 bases from J; bases unmatched to any gene: 5. CDR1 and CDR2 from the germline V gene are SGHTA and FQGTGA. The length of the CDR3 is 16 residues. The CDR3 bases are TGTGCCAGCAGCCCTCTAGCGGGAGGGAACACAGATACGCAGTATTTT. Translating it yields CASSPLAGGNTDTQYF.

The chain couples TRBV28 to TRBJ2-3; 8 positions match TRBD2. The CDR3 runs 15 residues. V shed 8 bases, J shed 2 bases, and the junction held 9 bases outside the gene matches. The germline V gene encodes CDR1 MDHEN and CDR2 SYDVKM. This chain's CDR3 is CASRGGGHLTDTQYF. Written as DNA, the CDR3 is TGTGCCAGCCGCGGCGGGGGGCATCTCACAGATACGCAGTATTTT.

This clone was seen more than once but under ten times. The chain uses TRBV28 and TRBJ1-2, with D perhaps TRBD1 (6 bases). Per the germline V gene, CDR1 is MDHEN and CDR2 is SYDVKM. This CDR3 comprises 15 residues. Trimming removed 4 bases at V and 6 bases at J, with 18 bases between. CDR3 DNA sequence: TGTGCCAGCAGTTCCCCGGGGGGCTATACGGATGGCTACACCTTC. It codes for CASSSPGGYTDGYTF.

The V and J genes are TRBV9 and TRBJ2-1; the match to TRBD1 covers 9 bases. Germline values: CDR1 SGDLS, CDR2 YYNGEE. This CDR3 contains 16 residues. V lost 4 bases and J lost 5; bases outside the gene matches: 10. In nucleotides, the CDR3 is TGTGCCAGCAGCCCAGGACAGGGGAGGGTCAACAATGAGCAGTTCTTC. The encoded protein is CASSPGQGRVNNEQFF.

V is TRBV19 and J is TRBJ1-2, with TRBD1 matching 8 bases. V was clipped by 8 bases and J by 5 bases; unmatched bases: 4. From germline, CDR1 is LNHDA and CDR2 SQIVND (reference sequence). The CDR3 extends over 12 amino acids. In DNA form, the CDR3 reads TGTGCCAGTCGAACAGGGGGATATGGCTACACCTTC. Protein product: CASRTGGYGYTF.

The chain combines TRBV19 with TRBJ2-7; 7 positions agree with TRBD1. V was clipped by 8 bases and J by 3 bases; unmatched bases: 10. CDR3 length equals 14 residues. The germline CDR1 and CDR2 sequences are LNHDA and SQIVND (reference sequence). This CDR3 reads CASSTGQFNYEQYF. The CDR3 DNA reads as TGTGCCAGTTCTACGGGACAGTTTAACTACGAGCAGTACTTC.

This sequence joins TRBV11-3 and TRBJ2-5; a possible D gene is TRBD1 (8 bases). V was cut by 4 bases and J by 0 bases, with 12 bases left in between. The CDR3 totals 15 residues. CDR1 is SGHNT and CDR2 is YENEEA in the germline V gene. CDR3 bases: TGTGCCAGCAGCTCAACAGGGGGGGACCAAGAGACCCAGTACTTC. This translates into CASSSTGGDQETQYF.